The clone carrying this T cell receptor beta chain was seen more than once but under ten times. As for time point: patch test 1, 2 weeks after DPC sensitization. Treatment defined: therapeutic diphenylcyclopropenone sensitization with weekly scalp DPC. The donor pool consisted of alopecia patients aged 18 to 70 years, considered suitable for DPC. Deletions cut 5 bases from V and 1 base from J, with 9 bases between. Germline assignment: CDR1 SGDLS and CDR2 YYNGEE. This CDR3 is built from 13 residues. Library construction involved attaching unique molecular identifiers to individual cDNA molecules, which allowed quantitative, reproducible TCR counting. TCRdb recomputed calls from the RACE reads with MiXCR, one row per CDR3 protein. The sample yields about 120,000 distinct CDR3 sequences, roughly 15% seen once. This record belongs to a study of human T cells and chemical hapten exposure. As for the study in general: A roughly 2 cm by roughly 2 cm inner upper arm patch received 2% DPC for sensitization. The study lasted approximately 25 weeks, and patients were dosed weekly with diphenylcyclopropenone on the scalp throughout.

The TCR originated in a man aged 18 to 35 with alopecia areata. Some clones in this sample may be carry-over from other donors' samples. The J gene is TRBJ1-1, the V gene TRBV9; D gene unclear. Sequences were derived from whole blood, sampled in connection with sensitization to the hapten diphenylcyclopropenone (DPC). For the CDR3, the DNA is TGTGCCAGCAGAAACAAATGGAACACTGAAGCTTTCTTT. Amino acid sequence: CASRNKWNTEAFF.